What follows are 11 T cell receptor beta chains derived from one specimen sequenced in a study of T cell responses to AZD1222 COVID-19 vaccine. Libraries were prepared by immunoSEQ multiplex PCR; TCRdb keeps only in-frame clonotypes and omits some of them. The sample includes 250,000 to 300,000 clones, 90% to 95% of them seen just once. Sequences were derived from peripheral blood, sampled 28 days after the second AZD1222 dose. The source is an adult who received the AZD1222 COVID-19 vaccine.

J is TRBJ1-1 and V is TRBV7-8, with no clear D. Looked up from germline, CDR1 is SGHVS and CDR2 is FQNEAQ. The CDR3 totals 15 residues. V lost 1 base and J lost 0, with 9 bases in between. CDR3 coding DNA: TGTGCCAGCAGCTTAGGCATGTCCCTGAACACTGAAGCTTTCTTT. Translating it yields CASSLGMSLNTEAFF. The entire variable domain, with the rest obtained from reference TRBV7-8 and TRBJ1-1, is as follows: GAGVSQSPRYKVAKRGQDVALRCDPISGHVSLFWYQQALGQGPEFLTYFQNEAQLDKSGLPSDRFFAERPEGSVSTLKIQRTQQEDSAVYLCASSLGMSLNTEAFFGQGTRLTVV.

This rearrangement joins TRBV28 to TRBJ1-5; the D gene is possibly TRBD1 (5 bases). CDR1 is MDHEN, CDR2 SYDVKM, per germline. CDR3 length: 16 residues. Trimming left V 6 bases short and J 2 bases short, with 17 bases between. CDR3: CASRRDLQRGNQPQHF. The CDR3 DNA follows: TGTGCCAGCAGACGGGACCTTCAGCGTGGCAATCAGCCCCAGCATTTT.

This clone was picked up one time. In nucleotides, the CDR3 is TGTGCCAGCACCCTTATATACCAAGAGACCCAGTACTTC. This sequence encodes CASTLIYQETQYF. This sequence joins TRBV6-5 and TRBJ2-5; D gene uncertain. The CDR3 is 13 amino acids. The ends were cut back, 7 bases at V and 0 bases at J, with 9 bases in the middle. Germline V gene data show CDR1 as MNHEY and CDR2 as SVGAGI.

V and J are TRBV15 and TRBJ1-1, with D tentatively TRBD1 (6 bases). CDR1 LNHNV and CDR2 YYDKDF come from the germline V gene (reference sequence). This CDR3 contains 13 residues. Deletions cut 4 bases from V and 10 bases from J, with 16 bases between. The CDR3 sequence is CATSTGGGLVAFF. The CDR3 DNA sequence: TGTGCCACCAGCACCGGCGGGGGCCTAGTAGCTTTCTTT.

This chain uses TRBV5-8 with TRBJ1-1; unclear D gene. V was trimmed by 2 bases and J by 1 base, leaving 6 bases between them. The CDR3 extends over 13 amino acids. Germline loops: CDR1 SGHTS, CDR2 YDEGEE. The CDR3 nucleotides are TGTGCCAGCAGCTTCTCAACGAACACTGAAGCTTTCTTT. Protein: CASSFSTNTEAFF. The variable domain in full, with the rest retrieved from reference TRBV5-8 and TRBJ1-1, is EAGVTQSPTHLIKTRGQQATLRCSPISGHTSVYWYQQALGLGLQFLLWYDEGEERNRGNFPPRFSGRQFPNYSSELNVNALELEDSALYLCASSFSTNTEAFFGQGTRLTVV.

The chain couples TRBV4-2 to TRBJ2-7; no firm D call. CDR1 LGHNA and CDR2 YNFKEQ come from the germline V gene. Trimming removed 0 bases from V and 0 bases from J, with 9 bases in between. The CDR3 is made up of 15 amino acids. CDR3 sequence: CASSQDHGSSYEQYF. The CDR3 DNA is TGTGCCAGCAGCCAAGATCACGGCTCCTCCTACGAGCAGTACTTC.

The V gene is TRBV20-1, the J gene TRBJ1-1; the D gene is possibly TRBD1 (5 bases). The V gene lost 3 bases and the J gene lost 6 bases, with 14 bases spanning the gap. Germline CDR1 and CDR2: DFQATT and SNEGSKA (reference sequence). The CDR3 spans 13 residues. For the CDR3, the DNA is TGCAGTGCTAGTGGCTTAGGGGAGCCTGAAGCTTTCTTT. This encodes CSASGLGEPEAFF.

CDR3 sequence (DNA): TGTGCCAGCAGTTACTCGACACGCGGGGAGCTGTTTTTT. This encodes CASSYSTRGELFF. The V and J genes are TRBV6-5 and TRBJ2-2; D unclear. Trimming cost V 0 bases and J 7 bases, with 6 bases left between them. Per the germline V gene, CDR1 is MNHEY and CDR2 is SVGAGI. The CDR3 loop spans 13 amino acids.

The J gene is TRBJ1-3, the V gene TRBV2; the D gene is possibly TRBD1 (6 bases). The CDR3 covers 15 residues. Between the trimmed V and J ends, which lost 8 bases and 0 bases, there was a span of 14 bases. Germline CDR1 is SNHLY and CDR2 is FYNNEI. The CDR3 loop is CASRGQRGSGNTIYF. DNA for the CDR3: TGTGCCAGCCGGGGACAAAGGGGCTCTGGAAACACCATATATTTT.

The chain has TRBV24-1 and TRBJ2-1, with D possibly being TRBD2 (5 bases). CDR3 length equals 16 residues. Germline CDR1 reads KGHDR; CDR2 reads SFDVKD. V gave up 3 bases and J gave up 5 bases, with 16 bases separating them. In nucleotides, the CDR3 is TGTGCCACCAGTGATCCGGCTTTCGGGGTAAACAATGAGCAGTTCTTC. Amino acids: CATSDPAFGVNNEQFF.

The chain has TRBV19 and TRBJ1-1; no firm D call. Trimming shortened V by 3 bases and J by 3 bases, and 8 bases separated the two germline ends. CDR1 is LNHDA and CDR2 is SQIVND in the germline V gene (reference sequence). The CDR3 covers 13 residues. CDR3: CASSIRRHTEAFF. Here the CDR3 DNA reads TGTGCCAGTAGTATTCGGAGACACACTGAAGCTTTCTTT.